The sequence of this T cell receptor beta chain was determined in a study of blood T cell repertoires in COVID-19. As for the study in general: Italy, Spain and the United States were the sources of the convalescent and acute COVID-19 samples. Sources were T cells, B-cell-depleted T cells, or PBMCs; the material itself was cDNA or gDNA.

Authors' processing steps: Using reference gene primer amplification, nucleated cell counts were estimated. Data came from immunoSEQ multiplex PCR; TCRdb stores just in-frame clones and leaves some out. The V and J calls and the clone size are those of that table, but D and trimming were determined from the DNA. Found here are some 150,000 clones, just over 85% of them singletons; the top ten hold 8.2%. CDR1 is KGHSH, CDR2 LQKENI, per germline. V shed 2 bases and J shed 3 bases, with 13 bases lying between them. This CDR3 spans 15 amino acids. The chain combines TRBV18 with TRBJ1-1, with D unclear. The specimen sequenced was peripheral blood. This clonotype was obtained from a woman aged 60-70 years with acute or convalescent COVID-19. In DNA, the CDR3 is TGTGCCAGCTCACCAAGGGCTGAGAGGGACACTGAAGCTTTCTTT. It is translated as CASSPRAERDTEAFF.